The sequence of this T cell receptor beta chain was determined in a study of Graves' ophthalmopathy and Graves' hyperthyroidism. Study-level results: Detected in blood as well were most expanded thyroid clonotypes with frequency above 0.001. Between ophthalmopathy and stable hyperthyroidism, a 13-signature model drew a separation with about 88% sensitivity and approximately 79% specificity.

This clonotype was found many times. Its target is unknown. The starting material, about 9.5 ml of fresh peripheral blood, provided the PBMCs. RNA transcripts provided the template for amplifying TCR beta CDR3 regions. The workflow started with a first-round RT-PCR run with HTBI primers and then moved on to a second-round multiplex PCR. A single record per CDR3 protein comes from TCRdb applying MiXCR to the multiplex PCR reads. Here the sample spans approximately 700,000 distinct CDR3 sequences, about 41% being singletons. Sequenced: peripheral blood. The sequence came from an adult man with Graves' ophthalmopathy.

This CDR3 is CASSSYRGNTEAFF. The CDR3 DNA reads TGTGCCAGCAGTTCCTACAGGGGGAACACTGAAGCTTTCTTT. The rearrangement links TRBV12-3 or TRBV12-4 to TRBJ1-1; 7 positions match TRBD1. J lost 1 base, V lost 4 bases, and 3 bases had no gene match. CDR3 size: 14 residues.